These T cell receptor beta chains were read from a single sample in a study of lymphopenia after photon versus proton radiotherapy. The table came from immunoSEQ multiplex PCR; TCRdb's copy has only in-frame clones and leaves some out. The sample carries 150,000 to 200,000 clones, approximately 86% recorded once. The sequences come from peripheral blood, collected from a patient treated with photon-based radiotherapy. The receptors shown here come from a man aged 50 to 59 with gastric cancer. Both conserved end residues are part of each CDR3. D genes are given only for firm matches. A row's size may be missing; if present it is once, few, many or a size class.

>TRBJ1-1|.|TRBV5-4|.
TGTGCCAGCAGCTTGGGGGGGGAGGAGCTGAACACTGAAGCTTTCTTT
CASSLGGEELNTEAFF
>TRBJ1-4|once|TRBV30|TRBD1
TGTGCCTGGAGTTTGGGACAGGGTGAAAAACTGTTTTTT
CAWSLGQGEKLFF
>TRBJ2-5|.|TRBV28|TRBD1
TGTGCCAGCAGCAATACAGGGGCAGGAAGGGAGACCCAGTACTTC
CASSNTGAGRETQYF
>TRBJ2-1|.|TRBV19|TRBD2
TGTGCCAGCTCGGGACTAGCGGGACCAGGGGGTGAGCAGTTCTTC
CASSGLAGPGGEQFF
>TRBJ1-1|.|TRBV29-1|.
TGCAGCGTTGGGCGGCAGGCCCCTGAAGCTTTCTTT
CSVGRQAPEAFF
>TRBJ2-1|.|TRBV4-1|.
TGCGCCAGCAGCCAATGGGCTAGCGAAGTATCGGGCTACTACAATGAGCAGTTCTTC
CASSQWASEVSGYYNEQFF
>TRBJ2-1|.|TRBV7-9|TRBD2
TGTGCCAGCAGTTCTACTAGCGGGAAGAGCAATGAGCAGTTCTTC
CASSSTSGKSNEQFF
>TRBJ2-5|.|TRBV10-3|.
TGTGCCATCAGGGGCAGGGGAGGGATGGAGACCCAGTACTTC
CAIRGRGGMETQYF
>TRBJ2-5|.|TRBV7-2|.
TGTGCCAGCAGCTTACGAGGTCGGGTAAAAGAGTCCCAGTACTTC
CASSLRGRVKESQYF
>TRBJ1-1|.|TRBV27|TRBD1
TGTGCCAGCATTAAAACAGGGGGTAGAGCTGAAGCTTTCTTT
CASIKTGGRAEAFF
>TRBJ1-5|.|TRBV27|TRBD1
TGTGCCAGCAGTTTATCGAGTTTTGGACAGGGGATTCTGCTGAAGGGTCAGCCCCAGCATTTT
CASSLSSFGQGILLKGQPQHF
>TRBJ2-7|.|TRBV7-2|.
TGTGCCAGCAGCTTAGCCACAGCACTAACCTACGAGCAGTACTTC
CASSLATALTYEQYF
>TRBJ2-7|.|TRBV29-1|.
TGCAGCGTTGAAGATGGGGGCTACCCATCCTACGAGCAGTACTTC
CSVEDGGYPSYEQYF
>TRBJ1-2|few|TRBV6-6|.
TGTGCCAGCACCTTAGAGGGACGGCACTATGGCTACACCTTC
CASTLEGRHYGYTF
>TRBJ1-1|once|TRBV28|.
TGTGCCAGCAGTTCTCCCACTGAAGCTTTCTTT
CASSSPTEAFF
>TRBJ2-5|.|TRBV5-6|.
TGTGCCAGCAGCCCCATTGGGGCGGGGAAAGAGACCCAGTACTTC
CASSPIGAGKETQYF